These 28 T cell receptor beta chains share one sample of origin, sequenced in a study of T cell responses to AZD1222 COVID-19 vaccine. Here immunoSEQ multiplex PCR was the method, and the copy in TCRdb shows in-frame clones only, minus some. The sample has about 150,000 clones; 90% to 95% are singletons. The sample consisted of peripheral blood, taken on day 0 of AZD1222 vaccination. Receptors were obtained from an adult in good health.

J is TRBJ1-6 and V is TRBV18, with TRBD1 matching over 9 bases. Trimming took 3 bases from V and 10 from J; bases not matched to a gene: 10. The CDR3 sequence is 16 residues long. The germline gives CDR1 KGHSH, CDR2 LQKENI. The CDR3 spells CASSPGQGTFGSPLHF. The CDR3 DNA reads TGTGCCAGCTCACCGGGACAGGGCACCTTCGGATCACCCCTCCACTTT.

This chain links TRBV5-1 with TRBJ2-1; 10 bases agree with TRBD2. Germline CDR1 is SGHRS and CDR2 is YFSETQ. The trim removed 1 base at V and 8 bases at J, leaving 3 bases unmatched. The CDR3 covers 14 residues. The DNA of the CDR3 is TGCGCCAGCAGCTTGCTCGGACTAGCGGATGAGCAGTTCTTC. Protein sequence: CASSLLGLADEQFF.

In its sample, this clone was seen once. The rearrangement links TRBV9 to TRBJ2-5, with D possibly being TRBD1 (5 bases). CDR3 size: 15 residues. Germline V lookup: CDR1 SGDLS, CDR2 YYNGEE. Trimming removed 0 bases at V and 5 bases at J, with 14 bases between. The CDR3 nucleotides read TGTGCCAGCAGCGTAGGTACAGGTTTGTGGGAGACCCAGTACTTC. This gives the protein CASSVGTGLWETQYF.

CDR3 loop: CASSIRESEQFF. CDR3 DNA sequence: TGTGCCAGTAGTATACGGGAGAGTGAGCAGTTCTTC. The rearrangement uses TRBV19 and TRBJ2-1; D is possibly TRBD2 (6 bases). Deletions cut 2 bases from V and 9 bases from J, with 8 bases between. The length of the CDR3 is 12 residues. From germline, CDR1 is LNHDA and CDR2 SQIVND (reference sequence). The full variable domain, with the rest looked up from reference TRBV19 and TRBJ2-1, is DGGITQSPKYLFRKEGQNVTLSCEQNLNHDAMYWYRQDPGQGLRLIYYSQIVNDFQKGDIAEGYSVSREKKESFPLTVTSAQKNPTAFYLCASSIRESEQFFGPGTRLTVL.

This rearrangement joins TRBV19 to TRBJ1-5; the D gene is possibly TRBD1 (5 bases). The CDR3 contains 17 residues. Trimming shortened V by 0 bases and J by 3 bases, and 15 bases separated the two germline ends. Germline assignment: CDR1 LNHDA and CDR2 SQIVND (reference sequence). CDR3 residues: CASSIDSGGRFNQPQHF. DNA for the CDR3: TGTGCCAGTAGTATAGATTCCGGGGGTAGGTTCAATCAGCCCCAGCATTTT. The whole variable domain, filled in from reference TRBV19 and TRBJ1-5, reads DGGITQSPKYLFRKEGQNVTLSCEQNLNHDAMYWYRQDPGQGLRLIYYSQIVNDFQKGDIAEGYSVSREKKESFPLTVTSAQKNPTAFYLCASSIDSGGRFNQPQHFGDGTRLSIL.

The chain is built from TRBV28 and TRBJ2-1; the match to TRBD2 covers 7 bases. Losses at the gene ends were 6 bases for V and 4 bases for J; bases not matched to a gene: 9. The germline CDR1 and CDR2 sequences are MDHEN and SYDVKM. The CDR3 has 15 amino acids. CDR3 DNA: TGTGCCAGCAGGCCTAGCGGTTCATATTACAATGAGCAGTTCTTC. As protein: CASRPSGSYYNEQFF. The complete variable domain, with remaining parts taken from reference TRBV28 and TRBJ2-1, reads DVKVTQSSRYLVKRTGEKVFLECVQDMDHENMFWYRQDPGLGLRLIYFSYDVKMKEKGDIPEGYSVSREKKERFSLILESASTNQTSMYLCASRPSGSYYNEQFFGPGTRLTVL.

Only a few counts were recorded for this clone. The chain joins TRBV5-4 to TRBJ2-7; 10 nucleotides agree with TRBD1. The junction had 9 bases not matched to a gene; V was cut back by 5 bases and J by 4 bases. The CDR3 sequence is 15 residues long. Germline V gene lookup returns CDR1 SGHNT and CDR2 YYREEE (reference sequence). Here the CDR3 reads CASSSDRDRGYEQYF. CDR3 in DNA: TGTGCCAGCAGTTCGGACCGGGACAGGGGTTACGAGCAGTACTTC.

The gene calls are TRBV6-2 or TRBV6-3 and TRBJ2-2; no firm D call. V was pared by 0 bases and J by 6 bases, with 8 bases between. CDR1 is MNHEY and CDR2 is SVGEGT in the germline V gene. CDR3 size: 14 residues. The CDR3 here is CASSYSIFPGELFF. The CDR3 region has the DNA TGTGCCAGCAGTTACTCGATTTTCCCCGGGGAGCTGTTTTTT.

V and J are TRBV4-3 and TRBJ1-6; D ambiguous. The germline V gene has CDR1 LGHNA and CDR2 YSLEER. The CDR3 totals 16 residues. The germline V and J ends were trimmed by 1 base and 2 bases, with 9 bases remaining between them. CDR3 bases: TGCGCCAGCAGCCAAGGACGGGGAGCCTATAATTCACCCCTCCACTTT. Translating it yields CASSQGRGAYNSPLHF.

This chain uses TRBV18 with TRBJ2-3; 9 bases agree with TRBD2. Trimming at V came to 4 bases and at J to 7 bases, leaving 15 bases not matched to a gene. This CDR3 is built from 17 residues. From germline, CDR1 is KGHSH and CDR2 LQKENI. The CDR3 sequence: CASSRQTSGQPQNTQYF. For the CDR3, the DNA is TGTGCCAGCTCACGCCAGACTAGCGGACAGCCACAGAATACGCAGTATTTT.

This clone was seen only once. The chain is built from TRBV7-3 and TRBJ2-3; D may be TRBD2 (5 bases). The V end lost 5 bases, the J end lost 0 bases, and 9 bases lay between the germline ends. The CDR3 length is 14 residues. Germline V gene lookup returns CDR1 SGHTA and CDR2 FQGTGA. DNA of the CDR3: TGTGCCAGCAGCCCGGGGATTAGCACAGATACGCAGTATTTT. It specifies CASSPGISTDTQYF.

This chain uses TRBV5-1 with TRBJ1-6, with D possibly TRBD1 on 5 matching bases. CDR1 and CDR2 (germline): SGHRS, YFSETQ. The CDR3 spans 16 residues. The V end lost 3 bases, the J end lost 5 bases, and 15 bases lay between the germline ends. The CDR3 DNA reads TGCGCCAGCAGCTCGTCGACCGGGGGGGATAATTCACCCCTCCACTTT. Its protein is CASSSSTGGDNSPLHF.

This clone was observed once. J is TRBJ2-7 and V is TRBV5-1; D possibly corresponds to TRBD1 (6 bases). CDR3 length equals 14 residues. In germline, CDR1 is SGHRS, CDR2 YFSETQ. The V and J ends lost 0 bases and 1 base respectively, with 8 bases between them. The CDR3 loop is CASSLVGTSYEQYF. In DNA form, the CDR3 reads TGCGCCAGCAGCTTGGTGGGGACATCCTACGAGCAGTACTTC.

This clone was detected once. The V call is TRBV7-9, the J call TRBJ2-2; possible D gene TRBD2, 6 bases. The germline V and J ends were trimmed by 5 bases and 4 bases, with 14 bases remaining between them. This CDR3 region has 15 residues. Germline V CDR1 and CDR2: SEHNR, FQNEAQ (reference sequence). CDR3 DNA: TGTGCCAGCAGCGAAGAGGCAGCGGGCACCGGGGAGCTGTTTTTT. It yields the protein CASSEEAAGTGELFF.

The CDR3 region has the DNA TGTGCTAGTGGGACGGGGGCAGGTGGCTACGAGCAGTACTTC. Protein sequence: CASGTGAGGYEQYF. The rearrangement links TRBV12-5 to TRBJ2-7; perhaps D is TRBD1 or TRBD2 (6 bases each). V lost 6 bases to trimming and J lost 3 bases, with 15 bases between them. The CDR3 length is 14 residues. Germline values: CDR1 LGHNT, CDR2 FRNRAP.

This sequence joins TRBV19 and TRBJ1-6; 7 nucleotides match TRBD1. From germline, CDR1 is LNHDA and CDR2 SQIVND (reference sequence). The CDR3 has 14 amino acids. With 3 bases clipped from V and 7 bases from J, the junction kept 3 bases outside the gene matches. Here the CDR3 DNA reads TGTGCCAGTAGTATTAGGGGACAGAATTCACCCCTCCACTTT. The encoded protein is CASSIRGQNSPLHF.

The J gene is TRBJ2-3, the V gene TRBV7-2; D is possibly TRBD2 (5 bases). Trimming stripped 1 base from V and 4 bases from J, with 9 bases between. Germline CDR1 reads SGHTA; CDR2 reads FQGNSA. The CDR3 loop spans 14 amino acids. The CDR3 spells CASSLGGSADTQYF. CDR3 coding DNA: TGTGCCAGCAGCTTAGGGGGTAGCGCAGATACGCAGTATTTT.

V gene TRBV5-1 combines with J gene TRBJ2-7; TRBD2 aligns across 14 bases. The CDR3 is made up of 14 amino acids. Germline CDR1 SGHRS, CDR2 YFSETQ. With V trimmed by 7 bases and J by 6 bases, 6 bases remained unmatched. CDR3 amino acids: CASFPGLAGGEQYF. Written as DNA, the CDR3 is TGCGCCAGCTTTCCAGGACTAGCGGGGGGCGAGCAGTACTTC.

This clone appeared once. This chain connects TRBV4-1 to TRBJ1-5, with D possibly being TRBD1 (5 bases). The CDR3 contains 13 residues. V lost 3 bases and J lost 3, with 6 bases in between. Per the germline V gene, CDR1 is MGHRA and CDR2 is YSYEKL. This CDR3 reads CASSQGPNQPQHF. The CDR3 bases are TGCGCCAGCAGCCAGGGACCCAATCAGCCCCAGCATTTT.

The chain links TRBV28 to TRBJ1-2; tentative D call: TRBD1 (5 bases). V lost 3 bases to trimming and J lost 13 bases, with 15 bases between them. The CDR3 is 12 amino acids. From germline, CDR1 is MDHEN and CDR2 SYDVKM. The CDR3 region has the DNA TGTGCCAGCAGTTTTTTGTCGGGGACTGGCACCTTC. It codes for CASSFLSGTGTF.

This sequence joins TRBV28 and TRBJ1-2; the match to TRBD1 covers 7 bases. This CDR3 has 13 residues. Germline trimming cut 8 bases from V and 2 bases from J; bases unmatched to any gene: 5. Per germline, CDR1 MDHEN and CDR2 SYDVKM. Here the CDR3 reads CASHPGGNYGYTF. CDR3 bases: TGTGCCAGCCACCCAGGGGGGAACTATGGCTACACCTTC.

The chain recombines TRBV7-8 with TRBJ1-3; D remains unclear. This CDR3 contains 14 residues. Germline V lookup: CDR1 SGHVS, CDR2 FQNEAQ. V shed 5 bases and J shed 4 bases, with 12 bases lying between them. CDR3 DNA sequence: TGTGCCAGCAGCCTCGGTCTCAAGGGAAACACCATATATTTT. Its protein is CASSLGLKGNTIYF. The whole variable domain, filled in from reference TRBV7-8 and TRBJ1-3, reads GAGVSQSPRYKVAKRGQDVALRCDPISGHVSLFWYQQALGQGPEFLTYFQNEAQLDKSGLPSDRFFAERPEGSVSTLKIQRTQQEDSAVYLCASSLGLKGNTIYFGEGSWLTVV.

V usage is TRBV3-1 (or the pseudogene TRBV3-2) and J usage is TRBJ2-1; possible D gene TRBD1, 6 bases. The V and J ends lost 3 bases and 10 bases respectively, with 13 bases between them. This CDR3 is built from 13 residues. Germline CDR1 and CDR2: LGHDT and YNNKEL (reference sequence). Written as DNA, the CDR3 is TGTGCCAGCAGCCAGTATAGGGGGACAGAGCAGTTCTTC. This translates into CASSQYRGTEQFF.

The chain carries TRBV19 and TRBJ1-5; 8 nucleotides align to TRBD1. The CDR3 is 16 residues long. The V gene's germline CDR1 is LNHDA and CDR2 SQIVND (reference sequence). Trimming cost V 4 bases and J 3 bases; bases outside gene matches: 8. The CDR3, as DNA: TGTGCCAGTAGTAATCGAGCCAGGGGGCTCAATCAGCCCCAGCATTTT. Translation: CASSNRARGLNQPQHF.

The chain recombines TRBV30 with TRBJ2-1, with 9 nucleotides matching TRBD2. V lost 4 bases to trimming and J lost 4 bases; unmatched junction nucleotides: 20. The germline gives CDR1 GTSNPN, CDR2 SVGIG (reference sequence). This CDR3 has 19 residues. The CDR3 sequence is CAWNHRGTSTRRDYNEQFF. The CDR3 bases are TGTGCCTGGAATCACAGAGGGACTAGCACCCGAAGAGATTACAATGAGCAGTTCTTC.

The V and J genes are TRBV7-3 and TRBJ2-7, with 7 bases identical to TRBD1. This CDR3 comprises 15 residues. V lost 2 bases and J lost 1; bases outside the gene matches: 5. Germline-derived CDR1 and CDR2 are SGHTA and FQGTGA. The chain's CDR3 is CASSLGAGGSYEQYF. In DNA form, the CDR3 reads TGTGCCAGCAGCTTAGGGGCAGGGGGATCCTACGAGCAGTACTTC.

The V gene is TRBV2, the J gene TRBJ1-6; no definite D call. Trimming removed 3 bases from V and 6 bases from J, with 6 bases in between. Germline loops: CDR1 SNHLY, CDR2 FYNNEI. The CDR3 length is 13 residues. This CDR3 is CASSDRFNSPLHF. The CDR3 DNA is TGTGCCAGCAGTGACAGGTTTAATTCACCCCTCCACTTT.

CDR3 DNA: TGTGCCAGCAGCCGCGGGAGATCGCAGTACTTC. Its translation: CASSRGRSQYF. The V call is TRBV3-1 (or the pseudogene TRBV3-2), the J call TRBJ2-7, with TRBD2 identical over 7 bases. With 4 bases clipped from V and 9 bases from J, the junction kept 3 bases outside the gene matches. The CDR3 runs 11 residues. The germline V gene encodes CDR1 LGHDT and CDR2 YNNKEL (reference sequence).